These 21 T cell receptor beta chains originate from one sample sequenced in a study of tumor and adjacent non-tumor tissue in lung cancer. TCRbeta libraries were built with three rounds of nested PCR, modified from ARM-PCR. TCRdb re-analysed the multiplex PCR reads in MiXCR, keeping a single row per CDR3 protein. The sample consists of approximately 150,000 distinct CDR3 sequences, roughly 70% of them appearing once. The template was RNA from unsorted bulk tissue. Sequencing input: lung tumor tissue. The receptors derive from a man aged 60 to 75 with small cell lung cancer.

This clonotype was found a few times. A clone one base away is much larger, so this may be a read error. The chain combines TRBV12-3 or TRBV12-4 with TRBJ2-2; tentative D call: TRBD1 (5 bases). The CDR3 is 16 amino acids. The CDR3 bases are TGTGTCAGCAGTTTTTTGACAGTGAGAAACACCGGGGAGCTGTTTTTT. Its protein product is CVSSFLTVRNTGELFF.

With regard to this clonotype: The missing conserved phenylalanine or tryptophan at the end of this CDR3 makes a read error likely. The chain recombines TRBV6-5 with TRBJ2-7; D unresolved. Trimming took off 6 bases at V and 4 bases at J, with 13 bases between the two ends. There are 13 residues in the CDR3. The germline V gene encodes CDR1 MNHEY and CDR2 SVGAGI. The CDR3 reads CASSYVPGYEQYL. The CDR3 nucleotides are TGTGCCAGCAGCTATGTCCCCGGTTACGAGCAGTACCTC.

The V call is TRBV28, the J call TRBJ1-5, with D possibly TRBD1 on 5 matching bases. V was shortened by 7 bases and J by 1 base, with 11 bases between the two germline ends. CDR3 length: 14 residues. Germline CDR1 MDHEN, CDR2 SYDVKM. CDR3 sequence: CASIQGGSNQPQHF. CDR3 nucleotides: TGTGCCAGCATCCAGGGAGGGAGCAATCAGCCCCAGCATTTT.

As to this clonotype: This may be a read error, as it is one base from a much larger clone. The chain links TRBV5-6 to TRBJ1-2, with 10 bases fitting TRBD1. Germline V gene data show CDR1 as SGHDT and CDR2 as YYEEEE. The CDR3 runs to 13 residues. J gave up 6 bases and V 10 bases, and 9 bases lay outside the gene matches. The DNA for the CDR3 is TGTGCCTCAAAGGGGACAGGGGAAGATGGCTACACCTTC. Its protein product is CASKGTGEDGYTF. Filled out from reference TRBV5-6 and TRBJ1-2, the complete variable domain reads DAGVTQSPTHLIKTRGQQVTLRCSPKSGHDTVSWYQQALGQGPQFIFQYYEEEERQRGNFPDRFSGHQFPNYSSELNVNALLLGDSALYLCASKGTGEDGYTFGSGTRLTVV.

This clonotype was observed once. V and J are TRBV12-3 or TRBV12-4 and TRBJ2-1, with D uncertain. V shed 4 bases and J shed 2 bases, with 12 bases lying between them. The length of the CDR3 is 15 residues. The CDR3 is CASSSSKPTYNEQFF. The CDR3 nucleotides read TGTGCCAGCAGTTCGTCTAAGCCAACCTACAATGAGCAGTTCTTC.

This clonotype ranks as medium-sized. The V and J genes are TRBV7-8 and TRBJ2-7; no firm D call. The CDR3 consists of 13 residues. With 2 bases removed from V and 5 bases from J, the gap between germline ends came to 10 bases. Germline lookup yields CDR1 SGHVS and CDR2 FQNEAQ. The CDR3 loop is CASSLNPSDEQYV. In DNA, the CDR3 is TGTGCCAGCAGCTTAAACCCATCGGACGAGCAGTACGTC.

J is TRBJ2-1 and V is TRBV29-1, with 11 bases matching TRBD1. The CDR3 totals 14 residues. The germline gives CDR1 SQVTM, CDR2 ANQGSEA. Trimming removed 6 bases from V and 7 bases from J; junction bases left unmatched: 8. The CDR3 is CSVVGQGGLNEQFF. CDR3 sequence (DNA): TGCAGCGTGGTGGGACAGGGGGGATTAAATGAGCAGTTCTTC.

This clonotype came up many times. This chain joins TRBV29-1 and TRBJ1-3; 7 positions match TRBD1. There are 14 residues in the CDR3. The germline V gene has CDR1 SQVTM and CDR2 ANQGSEA. Trimming at V came to 7 bases and at J to 0 bases, leaving 6 bases not matched to a gene. CDR3 sequence reads: CSASSGGSGNTIYF. The CDR3 nucleotides are TGCAGCGCTTCCTCAGGGGGCTCTGGAAACACCATATATTTT.

Points on this clonotype: Just one base apart from a much larger clone, this may be a read error. The gene calls are TRBV20-1 and TRBJ2-1; D is ambiguous. This CDR3 has 10 amino acids. Looked up from germline, CDR1 is DFQATT and CDR2 is SNEGSKA (reference sequence). The CDR3 DNA reads TGCAATGCTTCTCGCCATGAGCAGTTCTTC. Translation: CNASRHEQFF.

For this clonotype: Mismatch with germline at one junction end may stem from a read error. V usage is TRBV6-2 or TRBV6-3 and J usage is TRBJ2-4, with D maybe TRBD2 (6 bases). The CDR3 has 17 residues. The germline gives CDR1 MNHEY, CDR2 SVGEGT. The CDR3 here is CASNHDFSGLAKNIHYF. The CDR3 DNA reads TGTGCCAGCAATCACGATTTTAGCGGTCTAGCCAAAAACATTCATTACTTC.

This clonotype was recorded only once. V usage is TRBV12-3 or TRBV12-4 and J usage is TRBJ2-1; 7 bases line up with TRBD2. The CDR3 length is 17 residues. The J segment lost 2 bases and the V segment lost 4 bases, leaving 11 bases of the junction unmatched. CDR3 in DNA: TGTGCCAGCAGTTGTACTCGAGTGGGAGGGCCCTACAATGAGCAGTTCTTC. Residues: CASSCTRVGGPYNEQFF.

The rearrangement joins TRBV11-2 to TRBJ2-7, with D maybe TRBD2 (5 bases). CDR1 is SGHAT and CDR2 is FQNNGV in the germline V gene. The CDR3 sequence is 14 residues long. Written as DNA, the CDR3 is TGTGCCAGCAGCCTATCCGGGAAGACCTACGAGCAGTGCGTC. Its protein is CASSLSGKTYEQCV.

On this clonotype: Its ends do not fully match the called genes, so a read error is possible. This chain connects TRBV11-2 to TRBJ2-3; D is undetermined. The CDR3 has 13 amino acids. Germline CDR1 SGHAT, CDR2 FQNNGV. The CDR3 DNA reads as TGTGCCAGCAGCTTATTTCGCACAGATACGCACTATTTT. It encodes CASSLFRTDTHYF.

This clonotype was recorded once. J is TRBJ2-1 and V is TRBV30; TRBD2 matches at 10 bases. The CDR3 totals 17 residues. Germline values: CDR1 GTSNPN, CDR2 SVGIG (reference sequence). After removal of 2 bases from V and 0 bases from J, the junction contained 7 bases not matched to a gene. The CDR3, as DNA: TGTGCCTGGAGTACGGGACTAGCGATGAGCTCCTACAATGAGCAGTTCTTC. This encodes CAWSTGLAMSSYNEQFF.

This sequence joins TRBV11-2 and TRBJ1-2; TRBD1 aligns across 8 bases. Germline values: CDR1 SGHAT, CDR2 FQNNGV. The CDR3 is 17 amino acids. Trimming removed 3 bases from V and 4 bases from J; junction bases left unmatched: 13. The CDR3 DNA reads TGTGCCAGCAGCTTTGTGGTCCACGACAGGGGCTTCTATGGCTACACCTTC. This sequence encodes CASSFVVHDRGFYGYTF.

The chain couples TRBV29-1 to TRBJ2-1, with 11 bases fitting TRBD2. This CDR3 region has 14 residues. J gave up 7 bases and V 3 bases, and 5 bases lay outside the gene matches. Germline lookup yields CDR1 SQVTM and CDR2 ANQGSEA. For the CDR3, the DNA is TGCAGCGTTGATCTAGCGGGAGGATCAAATGAGCAGTTCTTC. This encodes CSVDLAGGSNEQFF.

This clonotype came up many times. This chain connects TRBV12-3 or TRBV12-4 to TRBJ1-3, with D perhaps matching TRBD1 (6 bases). The V end lost 3 bases, the J end lost 0 bases, and 9 bases lay between the germline ends. The CDR3 covers 15 residues. The CDR3 nucleotides read TGTGCCAGCAGTTTGGGGGGCCACTCTGGAAACACCATATATTTT. Translation gives CASSLGGHSGNTIYF.

A word on this clonotype: A much larger clone differs by one base, so this may be a read error. The chain carries TRBV5-4 and TRBJ2-3, with no clear D. Trimming cost V 2 bases and J 7 bases, with 8 bases left between them. CDR3 length: 12 residues. Germline V lookup: CDR1 SGHNT, CDR2 YYREEE (reference sequence). The CDR3 nucleotides read TGTGCCAGCAGCTTCAACGGTTATACGCAGTATTTT. Protein product: CASSFNGYTQYF.

As for this clonotype: At one end the junction does not follow the germline gene, possibly because of a read error. The V and J genes are TRBV11-1 and TRBJ1-1; D unclear. The length of the CDR3 is 12 residues. Germline V gene lookup returns CDR1 SGHAT and CDR2 FQDESV (reference sequence). Here the CDR3 DNA reads TGTGCTAGCAGCACTCTTGGCACTGAAGCTTTCTTT. Translated: CASSTLGTEAFF.

This clonotype was counted a single time. With a much larger clone just one base away, this may be a read error. This chain connects TRBV6-2 or TRBV6-3 to TRBJ1-6; D is unresolved. Looked up from germline, CDR1 is MNHEY and CDR2 is SVGEGT. This CDR3 has 14 residues. The CDR3 sequence is CTSSNPDYNSPLHF. In nucleotides, the CDR3 is TGTACCAGCAGTAACCCGGACTATAATTCACCCCTCCACTTT.

This clonotype was picked up many times. The chain is built from TRBV6-5 and TRBJ1-2, with 7 bases matching TRBD1. V gave up 6 bases and J gave up 2 bases; unmatched junction bases: 6. The CDR3 spans 14 residues. Germline lookup yields CDR1 MNHEY and CDR2 SVGAGI. The CDR3, as DNA: TGTGCCAGCAGATACCGGACAGGAAACTATGGCTACACCTTC. This codes for CASRYRTGNYGYTF.